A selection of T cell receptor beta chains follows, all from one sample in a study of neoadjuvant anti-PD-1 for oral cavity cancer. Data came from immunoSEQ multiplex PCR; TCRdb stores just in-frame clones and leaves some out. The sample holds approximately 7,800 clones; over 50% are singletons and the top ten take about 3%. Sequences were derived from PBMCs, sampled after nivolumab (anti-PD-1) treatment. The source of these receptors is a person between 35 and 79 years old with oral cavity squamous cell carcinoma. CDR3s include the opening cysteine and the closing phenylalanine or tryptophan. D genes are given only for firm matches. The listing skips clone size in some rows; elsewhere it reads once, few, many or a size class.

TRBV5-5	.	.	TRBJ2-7	CASSLRSAGVSYEQYF	TGTGCCAGCAGCTTGAGGTCAGCAGGAGTCTCCTACGAGCAGTACTTC
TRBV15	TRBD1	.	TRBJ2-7	CATSRHRQGNYEQYF	TGTGCCACCAGCAGACATCGACAGGGGAACTACGAGCAGTACTTC
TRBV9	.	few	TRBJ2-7	CASSVEGGLADEQYF	TGTGCCAGCAGCGTAGAGGGGGGTCTGGCCGACGAGCAGTACTTC
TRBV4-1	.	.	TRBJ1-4	CASSQDRVRVGSEKLFF	TGCGCCAGCAGCCAAGATCGAGTCAGGGTCGGGAGTGAAAAACTGTTTTTT
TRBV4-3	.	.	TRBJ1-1	CASSHLGGGHYEAFF	TGCGCCAGCAGCCATCTAGGCGGGGGACACTATGAAGCTTTCTTT
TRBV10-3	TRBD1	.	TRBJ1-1	CAISDQGAVNQAFF	TGTGCCATCAGTGATCAGGGGGCCGTAAACCAAGCTTTCTTT
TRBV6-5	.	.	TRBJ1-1	CASSPGENTEAFF	TGTGCCAGCAGCCCCGGGGAGAACACTGAAGCTTTCTTT
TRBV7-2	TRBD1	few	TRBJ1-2	CASSLGGTGAYGYTF	TGTGCCAGCAGCCTAGGGGGGACAGGGGCCTATGGCTACACCTTC
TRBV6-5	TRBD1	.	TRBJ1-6	CASSKPGQGFSPLHF	TGTGCCAGCAGTAAGCCGGGACAGGGGTTTTCACCCCTCCACTTT
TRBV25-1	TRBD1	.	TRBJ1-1	CASSESGQVGGAFF	TGTGCCAGCAGTGAATCCGGACAGGTCGGGGGAGCTTTCTTT
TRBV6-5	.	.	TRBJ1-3	CASSYPDTIYF	TGTGCCAGCAGTTACCCGGACACCATATATTTT
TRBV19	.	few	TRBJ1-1	CASSIDRVNTEAFF	TGTGCCAGTAGTATAGATAGGGTGAACACTGAAGCTTTCTTT
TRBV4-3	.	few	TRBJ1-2	CASSQGRLARHGYTF	TGCGCCAGCAGCCAAGGTCGACTGGCTCGCCATGGCTACACCTTC
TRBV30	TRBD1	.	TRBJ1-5	CAWRQGADQPQHF	TGTGCCTGGAGGCAGGGGGCGGATCAGCCCCAGCATTTT
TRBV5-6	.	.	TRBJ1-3	CASSFRDTGSGNTIYF	TGTGCCAGCAGCTTCCGAGACACAGGCTCTGGAAACACCATATATTTT
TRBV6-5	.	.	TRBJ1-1	CASTTENTEAFF	TGTGCCAGCACAACGGAGAACACTGAAGCTTTCTTT
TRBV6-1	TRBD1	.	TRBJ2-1	CASSEGFGTGYINEQFF	TGTGCCAGCAGTGAGGGCTTCGGGACAGGGTATATCAATGAGCAGTTCTTC
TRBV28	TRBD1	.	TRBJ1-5	CASSDPTGRNQPQHF	TGTGCCAGCAGTGACCCGACAGGGCGCAATCAGCCCCAGCATTTT
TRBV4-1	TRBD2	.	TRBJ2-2	CASSQGLAGERAGELFF	TGCGCCAGCAGCCAGGGACTAGCGGGGGAAAGGGCCGGGGAGCTGTTTTTT
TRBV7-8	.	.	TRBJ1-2	CASSSRAVYGYTF	TGTGCCAGCAGCTCGAGGGCAGTCTATGGCTACACCTTC
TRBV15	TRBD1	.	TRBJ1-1	CATSRGGQGGTEAFF	TGTGCCACCAGCAGAGGGGGACAGGGAGGGACTGAAGCTTTCTTT
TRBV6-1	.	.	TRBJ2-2	CASSEGWGKNTGELFF	TGTGCCAGCAGTGAAGGGTGGGGTAAGAACACCGGGGAGCTGTTTTTT
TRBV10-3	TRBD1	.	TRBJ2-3	CAIRAGTGAGTDTQYF	TGTGCCATCAGGGCCGGGACAGGGGCTGGAACAGATACGCAGTATTTT
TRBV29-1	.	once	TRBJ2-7	CSVSSQSSYEQYF	TGCAGCGTTTCGTCTCAGAGCTCCTACGAGCAGTACTTC
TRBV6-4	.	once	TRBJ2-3	CASSALGGGGPDTQYF	TGTGCCAGCAGTGCCTTGGGGGGGGGCGGTCCAGATACGCAGTATTTT
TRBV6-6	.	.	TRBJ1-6	CASSPRPGVGPPLHF	TGTGCCAGCAGTCCCAGACCGGGAGTAGGGCCACCCCTCCACTTT
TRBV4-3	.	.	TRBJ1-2	CASSQGTGPYGYTF	TGCGCCAGCAGCCAGGGAACAGGGCCCTATGGCTACACCTTC
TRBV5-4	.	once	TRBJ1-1	CASGTELNTEAFF	TGTGCCAGCGGAACAGAGCTGAACACTGAAGCTTTCTTT
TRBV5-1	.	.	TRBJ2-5	CASSLGGAKETQYF	TGCGCCAGCAGCTTGGGGGGGGCCAAAGAGACCCAGTACTTC
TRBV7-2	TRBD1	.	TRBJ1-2	CASSGTGGSNYGYTF	TGTGCCAGCAGCGGGACAGGGGGAAGTAACTATGGCTACACCTTC
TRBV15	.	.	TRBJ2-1	CATSRVGTLHLYNEQFF	TGTGCCACCAGCAGAGTCGGGACACTTCACCTCTACAATGAGCAGTTCTTC
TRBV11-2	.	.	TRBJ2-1	CASSLGVGRDTVYNEQFF	TGTGCCAGCAGCTTAGGGGTTGGTAGGGACACGGTTTACAATGAGCAGTTCTTC
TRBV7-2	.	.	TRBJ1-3	CASSLAGGTGNTIYF	TGTGCCAGCAGCTTAGCAGGTGGTACTGGAAACACCATATATTTT
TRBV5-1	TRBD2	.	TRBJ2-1	CASRVGGAMYNEQFF	TGCGCCAGCAGAGTCGGGGGGGCCATGTACAATGAGCAGTTCTTC
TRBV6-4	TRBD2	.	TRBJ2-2	CASSEGAGENTGELFF	TGTGCCAGCAGTGAGGGAGCGGGGGAGAACACCGGGGAGCTGTTTTTT
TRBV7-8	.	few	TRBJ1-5	CASSLAGGPQPQHF	TGTGCCAGCAGCTTAGCTGGTGGACCCCAGCCCCAGCATTTT